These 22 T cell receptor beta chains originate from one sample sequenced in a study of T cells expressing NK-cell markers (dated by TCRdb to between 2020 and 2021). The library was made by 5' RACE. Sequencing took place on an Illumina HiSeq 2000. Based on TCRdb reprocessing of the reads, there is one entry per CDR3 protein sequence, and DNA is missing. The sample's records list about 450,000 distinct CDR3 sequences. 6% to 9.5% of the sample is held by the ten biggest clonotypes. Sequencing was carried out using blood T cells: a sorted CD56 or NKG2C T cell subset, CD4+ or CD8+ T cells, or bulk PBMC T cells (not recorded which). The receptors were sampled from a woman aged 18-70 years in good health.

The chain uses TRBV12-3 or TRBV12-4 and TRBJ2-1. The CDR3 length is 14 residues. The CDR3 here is CASTLAGLYNEQFF.

This CDR3 is CASSYSGSLGDEKLFF. The chain is built from TRBV6-5 and TRBJ1-4. Germline CDR1 is MNHEY and CDR2 is SVGAGI. CDR3 size: 16 residues.

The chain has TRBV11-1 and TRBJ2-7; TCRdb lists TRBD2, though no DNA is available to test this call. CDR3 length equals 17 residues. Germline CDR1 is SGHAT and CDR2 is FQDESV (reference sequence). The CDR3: CASSPGLAGGSLYEQYF.

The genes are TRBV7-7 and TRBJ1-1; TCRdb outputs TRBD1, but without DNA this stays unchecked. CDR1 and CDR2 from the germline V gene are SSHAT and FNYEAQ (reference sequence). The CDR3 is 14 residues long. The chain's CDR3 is CASTPPGVNTEAFF.

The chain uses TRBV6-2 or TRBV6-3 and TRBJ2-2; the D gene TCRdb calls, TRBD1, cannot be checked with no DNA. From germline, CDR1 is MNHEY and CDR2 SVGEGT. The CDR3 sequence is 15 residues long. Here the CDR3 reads CAIGTGESNTGELFF.

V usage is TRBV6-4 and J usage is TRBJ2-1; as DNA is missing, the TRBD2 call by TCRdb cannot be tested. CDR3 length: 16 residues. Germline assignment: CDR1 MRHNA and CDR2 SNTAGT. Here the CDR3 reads CASSLTSLLSYNEQFF.

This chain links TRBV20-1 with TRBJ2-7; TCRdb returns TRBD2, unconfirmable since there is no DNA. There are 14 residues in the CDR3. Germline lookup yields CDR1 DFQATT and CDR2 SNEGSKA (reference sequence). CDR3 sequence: CSALATSGNYEQYF.

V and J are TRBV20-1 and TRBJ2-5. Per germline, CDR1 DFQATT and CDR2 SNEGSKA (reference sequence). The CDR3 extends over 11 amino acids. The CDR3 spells CSANPTETQYF.

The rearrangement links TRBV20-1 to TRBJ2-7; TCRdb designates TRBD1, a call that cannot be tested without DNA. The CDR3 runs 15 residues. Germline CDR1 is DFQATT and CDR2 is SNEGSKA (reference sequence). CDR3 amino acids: CSARKDRQGGNEQYF.

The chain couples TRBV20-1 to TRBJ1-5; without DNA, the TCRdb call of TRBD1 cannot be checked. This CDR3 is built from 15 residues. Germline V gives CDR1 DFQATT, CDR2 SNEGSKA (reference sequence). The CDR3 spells CSARDLRQGNQPQHF.

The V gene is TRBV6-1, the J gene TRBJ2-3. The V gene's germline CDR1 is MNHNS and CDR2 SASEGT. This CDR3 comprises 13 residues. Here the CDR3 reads CASSELSRDTQYF.

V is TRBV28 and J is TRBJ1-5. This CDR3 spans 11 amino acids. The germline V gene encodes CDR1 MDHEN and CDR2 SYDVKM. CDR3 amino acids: CASRDNQPQHF.

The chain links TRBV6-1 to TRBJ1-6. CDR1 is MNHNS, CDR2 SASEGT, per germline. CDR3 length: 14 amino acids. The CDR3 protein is CASSEIGGNSPLHF.

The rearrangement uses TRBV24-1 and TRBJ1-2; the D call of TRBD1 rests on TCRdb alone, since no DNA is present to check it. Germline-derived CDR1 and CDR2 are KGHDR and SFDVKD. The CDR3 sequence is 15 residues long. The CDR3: CATSDTGGGNYGYTF.

CDR3 protein: CASPLSPPRIYSNQPQHF. The gene calls are TRBV5-1 and TRBJ1-5. The CDR3 totals 18 residues. Germline CDR1 reads SGHRS; CDR2 reads YFSETQ.

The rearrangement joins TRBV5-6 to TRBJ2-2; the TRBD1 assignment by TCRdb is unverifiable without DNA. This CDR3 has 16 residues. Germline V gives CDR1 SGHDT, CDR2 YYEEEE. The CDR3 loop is CASSFPDRGRTGELFF.

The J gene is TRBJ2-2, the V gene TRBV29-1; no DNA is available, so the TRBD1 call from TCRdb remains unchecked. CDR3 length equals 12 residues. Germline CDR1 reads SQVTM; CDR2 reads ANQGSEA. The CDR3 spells CSVEGVTGELFF.

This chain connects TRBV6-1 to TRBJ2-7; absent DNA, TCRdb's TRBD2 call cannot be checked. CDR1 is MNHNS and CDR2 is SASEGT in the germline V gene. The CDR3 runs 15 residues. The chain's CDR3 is CASSAGLPPPYEQYF.

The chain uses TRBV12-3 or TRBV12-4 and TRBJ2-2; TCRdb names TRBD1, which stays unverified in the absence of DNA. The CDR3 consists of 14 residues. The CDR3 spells CASGRGGNAGELFF.

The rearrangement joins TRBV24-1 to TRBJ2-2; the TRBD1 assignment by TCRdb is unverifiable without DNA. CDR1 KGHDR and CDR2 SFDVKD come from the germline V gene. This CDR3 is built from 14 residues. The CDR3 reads CATQDRGNTGELFF.

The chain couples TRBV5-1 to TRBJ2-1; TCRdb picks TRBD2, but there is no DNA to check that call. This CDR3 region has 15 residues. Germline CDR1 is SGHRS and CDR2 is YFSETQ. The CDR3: CASRSAGGGSFEQFF.

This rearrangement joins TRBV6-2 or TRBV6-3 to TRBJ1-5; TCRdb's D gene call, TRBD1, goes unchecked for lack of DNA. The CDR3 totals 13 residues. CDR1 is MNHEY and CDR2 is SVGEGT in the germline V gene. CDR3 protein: CAITDRGGQPQHF.